This is a list of T cell receptor beta chains from one sample in a study of blood T cells in healthy people across ages. TCRdb reprocessed the 5' RACE reads via MiXCR and lists one record per CDR3 protein. The sample records around 1.7 million distinct CDR3 sequences, under 30% being singletons. The sequenced material came from blood. Every receptor here comes from a woman aged 30 to 39 in good health. CDR3s include the opening cysteine and the closing phenylalanine or tryptophan. Each record gives: clone size, V gene, J gene, CDR3 protein. The size of a clone is reported for some rows only, either as once, few or many, or as a class for expanded clones.

size: NA
V: TRBV27
J: TRBJ1-1
CDR3: CASSPRTGAGTEAFF

size: many
V: TRBV6-2/TRBV6-3
J: TRBJ2-7
CDR3: CASSYGSPYEQYF

size: few
V: TRBV6-2/TRBV6-3
J: TRBJ2-7
CDR3: CASSLGQPATYEQYF

size: few
V: TRBV12-5
J: TRBJ2-3
CDR3: CASGPRGDTQYF

size: few
V: TRBV12-3/TRBV12-4
J: TRBJ1-1
CDR3: CASSRDREGTEAFF

size: many
V: TRBV5-1
J: TRBJ1-1
CDR3: CASSRQGRNTEAFF

size: few
V: TRBV6-5
J: TRBJ2-1
CDR3: CASSEVPGFDEQFF

size: NA
V: TRBV2
J: TRBJ1-2
CDR3: CASRSTGGGGYTF

size: few
V: TRBV14
J: TRBJ2-5
CDR3: CASSPLTSGKLETQYF

size: few
V: TRBV5-1
J: TRBJ1-2
CDR3: CASSSGQATNYGYTF

size: few
V: TRBV12-3/TRBV12-4
J: TRBJ2-5
CDR3: CASSSGQYHETQYF

size: NA
V: TRBV5-1
J: TRBJ2-5
CDR3: CASSLVPAEGYNEQYF

size: once
V: TRBV28
J: TRBJ1-1
CDR3: CASSFEFRDNTEALF

size: few
V: TRBV29-1
J: TRBJ1-1
CDR3: CSVTGWGTEAFF

size: once
V: TRBV30
J: TRBJ1-4
CDR3: CAWKPWIGLHEKLFF

size: many
V: TRBV14
J: TRBJ2-3
CDR3: CASSPSRDTQYF

size: NA
V: TRBV29-1
J: TRBJ1-4
CDR3: CSVGWGSFEKLFF

size: few
V: TRBV30
J: TRBJ2-4
CDR3: CAWSQPNIQYF

size: NA
V: TRBV15
J: TRBJ2-7
CDR3: CATSRAGVRVEQYF

size: few
V: TRBV3-1
J: TRBJ2-3
CDR3: CASSQGPGTDTQYF

size: few
V: TRBV7-9
J: TRBJ2-1
CDR3: CASSLGSDPYNEQFF

size: NA
V: TRBV6-6
J: TRBJ2-5
CDR3: CASTPTGTRGAQETQYF

size: few
V: TRBV10-2
J: TRBJ2-2
CDR3: CASTVGQGLYGELFF

size: few
V: TRBV24-1
J: TRBJ2-2
CDR3: CAASDAGTGFTGELFF

size: NA
V: TRBV14
J: TRBJ2-7
CDR3: CASSQGRLNPDYGGYEQYF

size: NA
V: TRBV5-1
J: TRBJ2-7
CDR3: CVSSSGRGTSYEQYF

size: NA
V: TRBV5-5
J: TRBJ2-2
CDR3: CASSFRFAGDTGELFF

size: NA
V: TRBV19
J: TRBJ1-5
CDR3: CASSGIRDSAGQPQHF

size: few
V: TRBV6-2/TRBV6-3
J: TRBJ2-7
CDR3: CASKAQGVSYEQYF

size: few
V: TRBV20-1
J: TRBJ1-1
CDR3: CSASPPSVMNTEAFF

size: NA
V: TRBV7-2
J: TRBJ2-5
CDR3: CARSLSSFATSGIQETQYF

size: many
V: TRBV29-1
J: TRBJ2-1
CDR3: CSVEGLAGENEQFF

size: few
V: TRBV9
J: TRBJ1-2
CDR3: CASPWRGQGYGYTF

size: many
V: TRBV28
J: TRBJ1-2
CDR3: CASSFSGQGYGYTF

size: many
V: TRBV9
J: TRBJ2-3
CDR3: CASSPTGRATDTQYF

size: NA
V: TRBV7-2
J: TRBJ2-6
CDR3: CASSLARIKGAGANVLTF

size: many
V: TRBV11-2
J: TRBJ2-6
CDR3: CASRSVRDEGTSGANVLTF

size: NA
V: TRBV7-9
J: NA
CDR3: CASSPPRYNEQYF

size: NA
V: TRBV5-1
J: TRBJ2-1
CDR3: CASSFGLAGGDTRGNEQFF

size: many
V: TRBV21-1
J: TRBJ2-7
CDR3: CATRGGHDEQYF

size: few
V: TRBV24-1
J: TRBJ1-6
CDR3: CATSDIPGQGSPGNSPLHF

size: many
V: TRBV12-3/TRBV12-4
J: TRBJ2-7
CDR3: CASSLGGVREQYF

size: NA
V: TRBV29-1
J: TRBJ2-1
CDR3: CGAGDNEQFF

size: NA
V: TRBV7-6
J: TRBJ2-1
CDR3: CASSLAGGSSRNEQFF

size: NA
V: TRBV6-1
J: TRBJ1-2
CDR3: CASSRRSPLGNYGYTF

size: NA
V: TRBV15
J: TRBJ2-3
CDR3: CATSRDAGTDTQYF